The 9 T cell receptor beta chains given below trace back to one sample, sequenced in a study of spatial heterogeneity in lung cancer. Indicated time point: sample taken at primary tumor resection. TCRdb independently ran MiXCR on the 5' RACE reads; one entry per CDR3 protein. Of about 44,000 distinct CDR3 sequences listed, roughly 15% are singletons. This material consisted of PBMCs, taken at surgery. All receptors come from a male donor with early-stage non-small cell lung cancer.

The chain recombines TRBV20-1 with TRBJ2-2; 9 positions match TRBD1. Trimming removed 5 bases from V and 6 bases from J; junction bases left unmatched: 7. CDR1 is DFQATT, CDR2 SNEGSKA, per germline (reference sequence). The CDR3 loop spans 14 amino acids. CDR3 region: CSAPGQGMAGELFF. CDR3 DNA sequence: TGCAGTGCTCCGGGACAGGGAATGGCCGGGGAGCTGTTTTTT.

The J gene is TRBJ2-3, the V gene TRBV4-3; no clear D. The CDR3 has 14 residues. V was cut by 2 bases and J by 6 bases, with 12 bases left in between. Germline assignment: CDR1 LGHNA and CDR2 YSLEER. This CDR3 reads CASSQRALRDTQYF. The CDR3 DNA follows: TGCGCCAGCAGCCAAAGGGCTCTCCGTGATACGCAGTATTTT.

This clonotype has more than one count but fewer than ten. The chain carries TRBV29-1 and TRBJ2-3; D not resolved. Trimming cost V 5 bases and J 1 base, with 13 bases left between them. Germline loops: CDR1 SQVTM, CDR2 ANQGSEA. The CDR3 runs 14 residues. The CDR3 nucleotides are TGCAGCGTTTATCCTAGAGGAGGCACAGATACGCAGTATTTT. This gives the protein CSVYPRGGTDTQYF.

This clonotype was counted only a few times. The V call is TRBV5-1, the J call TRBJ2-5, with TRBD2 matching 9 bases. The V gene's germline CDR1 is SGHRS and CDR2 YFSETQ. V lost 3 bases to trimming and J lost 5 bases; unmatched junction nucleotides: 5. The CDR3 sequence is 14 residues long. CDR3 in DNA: TGCGCCAGCAGCTCGGTAGCGGGAGATGAGACCCAGTACTTC. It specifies CASSSVAGDETQYF. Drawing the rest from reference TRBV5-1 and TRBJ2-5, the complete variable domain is KAGVTQTPRYLIKTRGQQVTLSCSPISGHRSVSWYQQTPGQGLQFLFEYFSETQRNKGNFPGRFSGRQFSNSRSEMNVSTLELGDSALYLCASSSVAGDETQYFGPGTRLLVL.

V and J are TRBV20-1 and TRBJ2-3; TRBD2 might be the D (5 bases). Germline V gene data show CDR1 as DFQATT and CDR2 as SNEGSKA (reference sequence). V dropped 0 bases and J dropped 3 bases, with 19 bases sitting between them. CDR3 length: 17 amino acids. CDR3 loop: CSARDWRFSDLTDTQYF. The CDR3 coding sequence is TGCAGTGCTAGAGATTGGAGGTTTTCGGACCTGACAGATACGCAGTATTTT.

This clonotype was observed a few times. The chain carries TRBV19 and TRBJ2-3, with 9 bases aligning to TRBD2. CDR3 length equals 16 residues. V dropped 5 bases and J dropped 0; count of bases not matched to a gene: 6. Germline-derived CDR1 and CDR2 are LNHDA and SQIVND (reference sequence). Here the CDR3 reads CASSRLAGRSTDTQYF. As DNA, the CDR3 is TGTGCCAGTAGTCGCCTAGCGGGACGAAGCACAGATACGCAGTATTTT. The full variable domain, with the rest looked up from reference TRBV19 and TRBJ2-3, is DGGITQSPKYLFRKEGQNVTLSCEQNLNHDAMYWYRQDPGQGLRLIYYSQIVNDFQKGDIAEGYSVSREKKESFPLTVTSAQKNPTAFYLCASSRLAGRSTDTQYFGPGTRLTVL.

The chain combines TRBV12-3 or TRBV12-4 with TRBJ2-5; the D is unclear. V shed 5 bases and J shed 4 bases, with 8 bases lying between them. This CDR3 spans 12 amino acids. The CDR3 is CASSVWGETQYF. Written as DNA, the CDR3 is TGTGCCAGCAGTGTATGGGGAGAGACCCAGTACTTC.

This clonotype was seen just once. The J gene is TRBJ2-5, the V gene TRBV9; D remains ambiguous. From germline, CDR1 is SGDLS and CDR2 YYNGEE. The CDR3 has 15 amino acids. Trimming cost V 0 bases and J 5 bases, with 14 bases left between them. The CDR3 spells CASSVAPDQRETQYF. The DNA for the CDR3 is TGTGCCAGCAGCGTAGCACCTGACCAGAGGGAGACCCAGTACTTC.

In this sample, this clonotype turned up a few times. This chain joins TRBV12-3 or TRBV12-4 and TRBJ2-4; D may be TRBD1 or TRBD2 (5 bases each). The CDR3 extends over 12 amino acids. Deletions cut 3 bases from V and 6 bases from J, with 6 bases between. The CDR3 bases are TGTGCCAGCAGTTTTGGGGGAAACATTCAGTACTTC. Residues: CASSFGGNIQYF.